This paragraph reports one T cell receptor (beta chain). This specimen includes other DNA sequences encoding the same CDR3. This sample is part of a study of blood T cell repertoires in COVID-19. At the level of the study: Acute and convalescent COVID-19 specimens originated in the United States, Italy and Spain.

Sequencing was performed with immunoSEQ multiplex PCR; in TCRdb, only in-frame clones are kept and a portion is missing. The sample yields some 170,000 clones, roughly nine tenths seen once. Between the trimmed V and J ends, which lost 3 bases and 1 base, there was a span of 7 bases. Germline lookup yields CDR1 SGDLS and CDR2 YYNGEE. CDR3 length: 13 amino acids. Participants reported their clinical history, and cohort assignment relied on those reports. The sequenced material came from PBMCs or T cells enriched from blood (not recorded which). The TCR originated in a human donor with acute COVID-19. The donor label of this sample is uncertain. The V gene is TRBV9, the J gene TRBJ1-1, with a tentative D call TRBD1 (5 bases). This chain's CDR3 is CASSAQGNTEAFF. CDR3 in DNA: TGTGCCAGCAGCGCCCAGGGGAACACTGAAGCTTTCTTT.